The clone carrying this T cell receptor (beta chain) was counted a few times. Its antigen is not known. The data were taken from a study of tumor and adjacent non-tumor tissue in lung cancer. Study observations and caveats: Tumor repertoires had a smaller top 100 clone share than normal lung.

The library came from three nested PCR rounds adapted from ARM-PCR protocols. TCRdb used MiXCR to reprocess the multiplex PCR reads, holding one entry per CDR3 protein. The sample comprises around 70,000 distinct CDR3 sequences, 60% of which are singletons, and around 20% rests with the top ten. This CDR3 spans 16 amino acids. Per germline, CDR1 SGHRS and CDR2 YFSETQ. Losses at the gene ends were 2 bases for V and 4 bases for J; bases not matched to a gene: 4. The template was RNA from unsorted bulk tissue. The chain joins TRBV5-1 to TRBJ2-3; 13 nucleotides match TRBD2. This sequence was found in a man over 45 with non-small cell lung cancer. Sequencing used lung tumor tissue. DNA of the CDR3: TGCGCCAGCAGCTTAAGGACTAGCGGGAGTCCAGATACGCAGTATTTT. Amino acids: CASSLRTSGSPDTQYF.